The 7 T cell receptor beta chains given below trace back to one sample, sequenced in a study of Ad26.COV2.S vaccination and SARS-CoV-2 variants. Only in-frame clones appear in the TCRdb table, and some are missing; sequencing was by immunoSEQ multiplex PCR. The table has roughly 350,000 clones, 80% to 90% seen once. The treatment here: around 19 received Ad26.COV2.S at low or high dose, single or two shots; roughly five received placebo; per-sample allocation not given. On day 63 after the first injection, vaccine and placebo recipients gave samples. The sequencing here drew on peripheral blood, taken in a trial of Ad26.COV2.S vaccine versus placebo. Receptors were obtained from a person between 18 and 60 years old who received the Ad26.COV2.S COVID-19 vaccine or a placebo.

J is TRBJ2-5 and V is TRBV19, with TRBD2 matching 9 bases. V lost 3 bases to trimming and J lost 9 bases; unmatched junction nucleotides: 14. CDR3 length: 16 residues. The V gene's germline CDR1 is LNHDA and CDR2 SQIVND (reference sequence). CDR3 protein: CASSMGGGARTRAQYF. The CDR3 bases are TGTGCCAGTAGTATGGGCGGGGGGGCCCGTACAAGGGCCCAGTACTTC.

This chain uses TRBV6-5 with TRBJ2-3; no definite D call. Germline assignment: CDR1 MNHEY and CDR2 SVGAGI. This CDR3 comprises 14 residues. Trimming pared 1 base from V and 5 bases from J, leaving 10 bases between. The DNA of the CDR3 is TGTGCCAGCAGTTACTTCGGATCCCTAGATACGCAGTATTTT. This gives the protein CASSYFGSLDTQYF.

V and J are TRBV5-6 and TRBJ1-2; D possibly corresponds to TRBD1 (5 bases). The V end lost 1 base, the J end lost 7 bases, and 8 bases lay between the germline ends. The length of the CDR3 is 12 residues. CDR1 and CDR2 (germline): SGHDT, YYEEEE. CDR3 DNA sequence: TGTGCCAGCAGCTTGTTAGGGGCTGGCTACACCTTC. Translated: CASSLLGAGYTF.

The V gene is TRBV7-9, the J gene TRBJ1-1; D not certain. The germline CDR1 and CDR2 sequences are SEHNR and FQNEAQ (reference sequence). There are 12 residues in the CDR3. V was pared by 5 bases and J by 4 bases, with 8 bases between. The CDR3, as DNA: TGTGCCAGCAGCCAATCGGGCACTGAAGCTTTCTTT. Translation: CASSQSGTEAFF.

The chain's CDR3 is CASSSGQGASQPQHF. In DNA form, the CDR3 reads TGTGCCAGCAGTTCTGGACAGGGGGCTAGTCAGCCCCAGCATTTT. The chain is built from TRBV6-2 or TRBV6-3 and TRBJ1-5, with 11 bases aligning to TRBD1. V lost 4 bases to trimming and J lost 6 bases; unmatched junction nucleotides: 5. The CDR3 is 15 residues long. CDR1 and CDR2 from the germline V gene are MNHEY and SVGEGT.

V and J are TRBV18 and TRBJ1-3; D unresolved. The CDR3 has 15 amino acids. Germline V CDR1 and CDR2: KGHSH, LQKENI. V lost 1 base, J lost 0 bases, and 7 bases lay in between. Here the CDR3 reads CASSPQRISGNTIYF. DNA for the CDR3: TGTGCCAGCTCACCACAAAGGATCTCTGGAAACACCATATATTTT. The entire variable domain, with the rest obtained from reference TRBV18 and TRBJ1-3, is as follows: NAGVMQNPRHLVRRRGQEARLRCSPMKGHSHVYWYRQLPEEGLKFMVYLQKENIIDESGMPKERFSAEFPKEGPSILRIQQVVRGDSAAYFCASSPQRISGNTIYFGEGSWLTVV.

CDR3 residues: CASSSGLASNEQFF. CDR3 DNA sequence: TGTGCCAGCAGCTCGGGACTAGCGTCCAATGAGCAGTTCTTC. The chain uses TRBV7-3 and TRBJ2-1; 10 bases align to TRBD2. CDR1 SGHTA and CDR2 FQGTGA come from the germline V gene. Losses at the gene ends were 4 bases for V and 6 bases for J; bases not matched to a gene: 3. This CDR3 comprises 14 residues.